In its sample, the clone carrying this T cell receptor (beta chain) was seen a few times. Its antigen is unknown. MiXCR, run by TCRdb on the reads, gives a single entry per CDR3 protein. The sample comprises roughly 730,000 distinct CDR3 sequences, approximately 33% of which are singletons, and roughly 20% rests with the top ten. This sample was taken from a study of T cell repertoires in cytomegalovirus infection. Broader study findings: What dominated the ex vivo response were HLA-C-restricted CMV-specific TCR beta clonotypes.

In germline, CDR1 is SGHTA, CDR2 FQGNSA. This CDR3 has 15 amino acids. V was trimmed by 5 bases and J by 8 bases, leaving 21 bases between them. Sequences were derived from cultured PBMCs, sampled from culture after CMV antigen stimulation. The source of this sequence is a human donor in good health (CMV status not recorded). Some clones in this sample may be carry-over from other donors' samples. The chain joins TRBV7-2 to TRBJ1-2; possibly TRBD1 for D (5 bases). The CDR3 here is CASSTLPGTAWGYTF. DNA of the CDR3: TGTGCCAGCAGCACCCTTCCCGGGACTGCCTGGGGCTACACCTTC.